The rows below give T cell receptor beta chains drawn from one sample of a study of metastatic and nonmetastatic thyroid tumors. Using MiXCR, TCRdb reanalyzed the PCR reads. The profile shows 20,000 to 25,000 clones, about 20% of them singletons. Sequencing input: blood. These receptors all stem from a female donor with papillary thyroid cancer or a benign thyroid nodule (not recorded which). Some clones in this sample may be carry-over from other donors' samples. Each CDR3 is given with its conserved first and last residue. Each record gives: clone size, J gene, V gene, D gene, CDR3 protein, CDR3 DNA. The D gene is left open where the match is weak. Expanded clones get a size class; other rows say once, few or many, or leave the size out.

many TRBJ2-5 TRBV4-1 TRBD1 CASSQGPTGKETQYF TGCGCCAGCAGCCAAGGCCCGACAGGGAAAGAGACCCAGTACTTC
medium-sized TRBJ1-2 TRBV6-1 TRBD1 CASSIRDRGRSGYTF TGTGCCAGCAGTATAAGGGACAGGGGGCGATCTGGCTACACCTTC
medium-sized TRBJ2-7 TRBV6-1 - CASSEPQSFTEQYF TGTGCCAGCAGTGAACCACAGTCTTTTACAGAGCAGTACTTC
few TRBJ1-2 TRBV28 TRBD1 CASRPPGQGNGYTF TGTGCCAGCAGACCTCCGGGACAGGGAAATGGCTACACCTTC
many TRBJ2-1 TRBV6-1 TRBD2 CASIPTGGGSYNEQFF TGTGCCAGCATTCCCACGGGGGGGGGCTCCTACAATGAGCAGTTCTTC
medium-sized TRBJ2-7 TRBV30 TRBD1 CAWSYRGQGSYEQYF TGTGCCTGGAGTTATCGCGGACAGGGCTCCTACGAGCAGTACTTC
many TRBJ1-5 TRBV30 - CAWSRGTTRNQPQHF TGTGCCTGGAGTCGGGGGACCACACGGAATCAGCCCCAGCATTTT
many TRBJ2-5 TRBV20-1 TRBD2 CSSGGGPWETQYF TGCAGTTCTGGGGGGGGTCCCTGGGAGACCCAGTACTTC
many TRBJ2-7 TRBV24-1 - CATSDRRDNSYEQYF TGTGCCACCAGTGATCGTCGGGACAACTCCTACGAGCAGTACTTC
- TRBJ1-1 TRBV29-1 - CSVEPELTKLEAFF TGCAGCGTTGAACCAGAACTAACCAAGCTGGAAGCTTTCTTT
- TRBJ2-7 TRBV5-4 - CASSLSRGSSYEQYF TGTGCCAGCAGCTTGTCCAGGGGCTCCTCCTACGAGCAGTACTTC
medium-sized TRBJ1-3 TRBV28 - CASSLSGSGNTIYF TGTGCCAGCAGTTTGTCTGGATCTGGAAACACCATATATTTT
many TRBJ2-7 TRBV24-1 - CATSDLRDTSYEQYF TGTGCCACCAGTGACCTCCGGGACACCTCCTACGAGCAGTACTTC
many TRBJ2-6 TRBV11-1 - CASSRGTLSGANVLTF TGTGCCAGCAGCCGTGGGACTCTCTCTGGGGCCAACGTCCTGACTTTC
many TRBJ2-5 TRBV24-1 TRBD1 CATSDVGQGRETQYF TGTGCCACCAGTGACGTAGGACAGGGGAGGGAGACCCAGTACTTC
few TRBJ2-3 TRBV10-3 - CAISDNLPDTQYF TGTGCCATCAGTGACAATTTGCCAGATACGCAGTATTTT
many TRBJ2-3 TRBV5-1 - CASRPHGGDTQYF TGCGCCAGCAGACCCCACGGTGGAGATACGCAGTATTTT
many TRBJ1-1 TRBV6-2/TRBV6-3 - CASRGVMNTEAFF TGTGCCAGCAGGGGGGTAATGAACACTGAAGCTTTCTTT
many TRBJ2-1 TRBV30 - CAWNKELEQFF TGTGCCTGGAATAAGGAGCTTGAGCAGTTCTTC
many TRBJ2-5 TRBV18 - CASSPERETQYF TGTGCCAGCTCACCAGAAAGAGAGACCCAGTACTTC
many TRBJ2-3 TRBV5-1 TRBD1 CASSFPGQGFPDTQYF TGCGCCAGCAGCTTCCCGGGACAGGGGTTCCCAGATACGCAGTATTTT
many TRBJ2-6 TRBV24-1 - CATSDTSGANVLTF TGTGCCACCAGTGACACCTCTGGGGCCAACGTCCTGACTTTC
- TRBJ1-1 TRBV15 - CATSRVEGDTEAFF TGTGCCACCAGCAGAGTTGAGGGAGACACTGAAGCTTTCTTT
- TRBJ2-1 TRBV30 - CAWSDSGNEQFF TGTGCCTGGAGTGATAGTGGAAATGAGCAGTTCTTC
many TRBJ1-1 TRBV19 - CASSSKTSVINTEAFF TGTGCCAGTAGTTCGAAGACATCTGTCATAAACACTGAAGCTTTCTTT
once TRBJ2-6 TRBV20-1 TRBD1 CSARGQGALHGANVLTF TGCAGTGCTAGGGGACAGGGGGCTTTGCATGGGGCCAACGTACTGACTTTC
medium-sized TRBJ1-2 TRBV12-3/TRBV12-4 - CASSFGGNGYTF TGTGCCAGCAGTTTTGGGGGAAATGGCTACACCTTC
once TRBJ2-1 TRBV20-1 - CSAISGVDNEQFF TGCAGTGCTATTAGCGGAGTTGACAATGAGCAGTTCTTC
many TRBJ2-3 TRBV5-1 TRBD1 CASSSPGQGTDTQYF TGCGCCAGCAGCTCGCCGGGACAGGGGACAGATACGCAGTATTTT